Listed here are 5 T cell receptor beta chains from one sample, sequenced in a study of cytomegalovirus exposure and HLA in healthy donors. Generated by immunoSEQ multiplex PCR, the TCRdb table keeps only in-frame clones and is missing some. The table shows fewer than 130,000 clones, with roughly 88% occurring only once. Sequencing was performed on PBMCs. The receptors were gathered from a woman aged 25-40 years in good health and CMV-seropositive.

This chain links TRBV11-1 with TRBJ1-2; 7 bases map to TRBD1. Per the germline V gene, CDR1 is SGHAT and CDR2 is FQDESV (reference sequence). CDR3 length: 11 amino acids. V lost 5 bases, J lost 8 bases, and 2 bases stayed unmatched. The chain's CDR3 is CASSQGGGYTF. CDR3 bases: TGTGCCAGCAGCCAGGGGGGCGGCTACACCTTC.

This chain joins TRBV6-1 and TRBJ2-7; TRBD1 matches 10 bases. The CDR3 runs 13 residues. The J segment lost 6 bases and the V segment lost 1 base, leaving 0 bases of the junction unmatched. CDR1 and CDR2 from the germline V gene are MNHNS and SASEGT. The CDR3, as DNA: TGTGCCAGCAGTGAAGGGGACAGGGGCGAGCAGTACTTC. It specifies CASSEGDRGEQYF.

The V gene is TRBV6-6, the J gene TRBJ1-4; the D gene is possibly TRBD1 (6 bases). Germline V CDR1 and CDR2: MNHNY, SVGAGI (reference sequence). This CDR3 spans 12 amino acids. Trimming took off 4 bases at V and 13 bases at J, with 13 bases between the two ends. CDR3 amino acids: CASSSKGVGLFF. The CDR3 coding sequence is TGTGCCAGCAGTTCAAAGGGGGTGGGACTGTTTTTT.

This chain connects TRBV30 to TRBJ2-3; TRBD2 aligns across 8 bases. V shed 5 bases, J shed 5 bases, and the junction held 9 bases outside the gene matches. Germline V lookup: CDR1 GTSNPN, CDR2 SVGIG (reference sequence). The CDR3 has 14 amino acids. The CDR3 sequence is CAWRISGARDTQYF. Written as DNA, the CDR3 is TGTGCCTGGCGGATTAGCGGGGCCCGAGATACGCAGTATTTT.

This clone was seen once. CDR3 protein: CASSPQTEFYGYTF. DNA for the CDR3: TGTGCCAGCAGTCCCCAGACAGAGTTCTATGGCTACACCTTC. This chain joins TRBV27 and TRBJ1-2, with a weak D call TRBD1 (5 bases). V was trimmed by 5 bases and J by 4 bases, leaving 14 bases between them. The germline V gene has CDR1 MNHEY and CDR2 SMNVEV (reference sequence). This CDR3 comprises 14 residues.